A single sample is the source of the 26 T cell receptor beta chains below, sequenced in a study of CD8 T cells in Susac syndrome. RNA was extracted with the RNeasy kit, and a quantity of about 0.45 to 1 ug was reverse transcribed using random hexamers. One entry per CDR3 protein, called by TCRdb with MiXCR from the immunoSEQ multiplex PCR reads. The table records 100,000 to 150,000 distinct CDR3 sequences, around 96% of them present only once. The sequenced sample was CD4+ T cells from PBMCs. Receptor source: a human donor in good health.

This sequence joins TRBV27 and TRBJ2-2; D is undetermined. Per germline, CDR1 MNHEY and CDR2 SMNVEV (reference sequence). This CDR3 has 11 amino acids. V was cut by 4 bases and J by 8 bases, with 5 bases left in between. The CDR3, as DNA: TGTGCCAGCAGTTATGGGGGGGAGCTGTTTTTT. Amino acid sequence: CASSYGGELFF.

The chain combines TRBV3-1 with TRBJ2-7; 8 bases map to TRBD1. This CDR3 comprises 13 residues. Germline V lookup: CDR1 LGHDT, CDR2 YNNKEL (reference sequence). V gave up 3 bases and J gave up 3 bases; unmatched junction bases: 1. CDR3 amino acids: CASSQGQVYEQYF. CDR3 nucleotide sequence: TGTGCCAGCAGCCAGGGACAGGTCTACGAGCAGTACTTC.

The chain employs TRBV5-4 and TRBJ2-3; D perhaps matches TRBD2 (5 bases). Germline lookup yields CDR1 SGHNT and CDR2 YYREEE (reference sequence). This CDR3 has 13 amino acids. DNA of the CDR3: TGTGCTTTCGGGGAGTACAACACAGATACGCAGTATTTT. It yields the protein CAFGEYNTDTQYF.

The chain links TRBV18 to TRBJ1-4, with D perhaps TRBD1 (5 bases). The CDR3 extends over 13 amino acids. Trimming removed 2 bases from V and 10 bases from J, with 11 bases in between. The germline CDR1 and CDR2 sequences are KGHSH and LQKENI. This chain's CDR3 is CASSPRGAGKLFF. In DNA, the CDR3 is TGTGCCAGCTCACCAAGAGGGGCGGGAAAACTGTTTTTT.

The chain joins TRBV7-9 to TRBJ1-5; D is uncertain. This CDR3 has 17 amino acids. V was cut by 5 bases and J by 1 base, with 18 bases left in between. CDR1 and CDR2 (germline): SEHNR, FQNEAQ (reference sequence). The CDR3 DNA follows: TGTGCCAGCAGCCAAGAGTCGGGGATACGAAGCAATCAGCCCCAGCATTTT. It is translated as CASSQESGIRSNQPQHF.

The chain couples TRBV28 to TRBJ2-7; TRBD2 matches 11 bases. CDR1 MDHEN and CDR2 SYDVKM come from the germline V gene. The CDR3 contains 15 residues. Unmatched junction bases numbered 11, after V lost 7 bases and J lost 6 bases. The CDR3 sequence is CASTLSSGRLSEQYF. The CDR3 DNA sequence: TGTGCCAGCACTCTTTCTAGCGGGAGGCTCTCCGAGCAGTACTTC.

The genes are TRBV7-9 and TRBJ2-1; 10 positions agree with TRBD2. The CDR3 extends over 17 amino acids. With 6 bases clipped from V and 5 bases from J, the junction kept 13 bases outside the gene matches. The germline CDR1 and CDR2 sequences are SEHNR and FQNEAQ (reference sequence). CDR3 protein: CASSGVLTSGKNNEQFF. CDR3 nucleotides: TGTGCCAGCAGTGGCGTCCTAACTAGCGGGAAGAACAATGAGCAGTTCTTC.

The gene calls are TRBV18 and TRBJ2-4; the D gene is possibly TRBD1 (5 bases). This CDR3 is built from 15 residues. The ends were cut back, 2 bases at V and 4 bases at J, with 12 bases in the middle. Germline V gene data show CDR1 as KGHSH and CDR2 as LQKENI. CDR3 loop: CASSPNMAGKNIQYF. CDR3 DNA: TGTGCCAGCTCACCAAATATGGCAGGGAAAAACATTCAGTACTTC.

The chain employs TRBV5-6 and TRBJ2-5; 7 nucleotides match TRBD2. The V gene's germline CDR1 is SGHDT and CDR2 YYEEEE. With V trimmed by 1 base and J by 9 bases, 3 bases remained unmatched. The CDR3 runs 12 residues. This chain's CDR3 is CASSLLGGAQYF. In DNA form, the CDR3 reads TGTGCCAGCAGCTTGCTGGGAGGGGCCCAGTACTTC. Using reference TRBV5-6 and TRBJ2-5 for the parts outside the CDR3, the full variable domain is DAGVTQSPTHLIKTRGQQVTLRCSPKSGHDTVSWYQQALGQGPQFIFQYYEEEERQRGNFPDRFSGHQFPNYSSELNVNALLLGDSALYLCASSLLGGAQYFGPGTRLLVL.

The V gene is TRBV7-9, the J gene TRBJ1-1; the D gene is possibly TRBD1 (6 bases). V lost 3 bases to trimming and J lost 6 bases, with 14 bases between them. The CDR3 is 14 residues long. Germline loops: CDR1 SEHNR, CDR2 FQNEAQ (reference sequence). CDR3 bases: TGTGCCAGCAGCTTGAGTCAGGGGAGTTCTGAAGCTTTCTTT. Translating it yields CASSLSQGSSEAFF.

This chain connects TRBV5-1 to TRBJ2-5; possible D gene TRBD2, 6 bases. The germline gives CDR1 SGHRS, CDR2 YFSETQ. The V end lost 3 bases, the J end lost 2 bases, and 14 bases lay between the germline ends. CDR3 length: 15 residues. CDR3 DNA sequence: TGCGCCAGCAGCTCGCTGGGACTCCAACAAGAGACCCAGTACTTC. It is translated as CASSSLGLQQETQYF.

V is TRBV12-3 or TRBV12-4 and J is TRBJ2-2, with D unresolved. This CDR3 is built from 14 residues. Trimming removed 7 bases from V and 0 bases from J, with 9 bases in between. The CDR3 reads CASTRSSNTGELFF. In DNA, the CDR3 is TGTGCCAGCACCAGGAGTTCGAACACCGGGGAGCTGTTTTTT.

V usage is TRBV20-1 and J usage is TRBJ2-5; unclear D gene. Germline-derived CDR1 and CDR2 are DFQATT and SNEGSKA (reference sequence). V lost 6 bases and J 5 bases, leaving 13 bases between the germline ends. The CDR3 extends over 12 amino acids. CDR3: CSACEGQETQYF. As DNA, the CDR3 is TGCAGTGCCTGCGAAGGGCAGGAGACCCAGTACTTC.

This chain connects TRBV3-1 to TRBJ1-3; no clear D gene. V was trimmed by 10 bases and J by 2 bases, leaving 12 bases between them. Germline lookup yields CDR1 LGHDT and CDR2 YNNKEL (reference sequence). This CDR3 spans 13 amino acids. CDR3 nucleotide sequence: TGTGCCACCGGACCGATTACTGGAAACACCATATATTTT. This sequence encodes CATGPITGNTIYF.

CDR3 DNA sequence: TGTGCCACCAGGCAGAACACCGGGGAGCTGTTTTTT. Translated, it gives CATRQNTGELFF. The genes are TRBV24-1 and TRBJ2-2; D is uncertain. With 7 bases removed from V and 1 base from J, the gap between germline ends came to 3 bases. Germline V gives CDR1 KGHDR, CDR2 SFDVKD. This CDR3 is 12 amino acids long.

The chain uses TRBV20-1 and TRBJ1-2; 7 nucleotides align to TRBD1. Per the germline V gene, CDR1 is DFQATT and CDR2 is SNEGSKA (reference sequence). J lost 3 bases, V lost 1 base, and 2 bases had no gene match. The CDR3 length is 13 residues. The CDR3: CSARGDRDYGYTF. The DNA of the CDR3 is TGCAGTGCTAGAGGAGACAGGGACTATGGCTACACCTTC.

This rearrangement joins TRBV5-8 to TRBJ2-7, with TRBD2 as a possible D gene (6 bases). The germline V gene has CDR1 SGHTS and CDR2 YDEGEE. This CDR3 spans 13 amino acids. V shed 0 bases and J shed 7 bases, with 11 bases lying between them. CDR3 DNA sequence: TGTGCCAGCAGCTTGGCCGCGGGGCGGGAGCAGTACTTC. Residues: CASSLAAGREQYF.

This clonotype showed up just once. The chain employs TRBV5-1 and TRBJ2-7; tentatively, D is TRBD1 or TRBD2 (7 bases each). CDR1 and CDR2 from the germline V gene are SGHRS and YFSETQ. The CDR3 extends over 15 amino acids. The V end was cut by 3 bases, the J end by 7 bases, with 20 bases between. CDR3 coding DNA: TGCGCCAGCAGCTCGACGCCGGGACAGCGGGAAGAGCAGTACTTC. Its translation is CASSSTPGQREEQYF.

The chain combines TRBV7-2 with TRBJ2-1; TRBD2 might be the D (5 bases). Germline CDR1 and CDR2: SGHTA and FQGNSA. The CDR3 runs 18 residues. The V end was cut by 4 bases, the J end by 0 bases, with 19 bases between. For the CDR3, the DNA is TGTGCCAGCAGCTCCGGAGGCGCGGGTTATTTCTCCTACAATGAGCAGTTCTTC. This codes for CASSSGGAGYFSYNEQFF.

V is TRBV3-1 and J is TRBJ2-2; 10 bases fit TRBD2. Trimming removed 9 bases from V and 3 bases from J; junction bases left unmatched: 4. This CDR3 comprises 14 residues. In germline, CDR1 is LGHDT, CDR2 YNNKEL (reference sequence). In nucleotides, the CDR3 is TGTGCCAGTACTAGCGGGGCTTACACCGGGGAGCTGTTTTTT. It encodes CASTSGAYTGELFF.

This chain links TRBV7-6 with TRBJ2-1; 8 bases match TRBD2. J was trimmed by 4 bases and V by 4 bases; bases with no gene match: 6. CDR3 size: 15 residues. Germline CDR1 and CDR2: SGHVS and FNYEAQ. The CDR3 DNA reads TGTGCCAGCAGCTCCTTCAGCGGGAGTTACAATGAGCAGTTCTTC. Translated, it gives CASSSFSGSYNEQFF.

This chain links TRBV5-1 with TRBJ1-1; D remains unclear. Between the trimmed V and J ends, which lost 4 bases and 1 base, there was a span of 11 bases. The CDR3 extends over 14 amino acids. Germline CDR1 and CDR2: SGHRS and YFSETQ. The chain's CDR3 is CASSGGPSNTEAFF. CDR3 bases: TGCGCCAGCAGCGGAGGACCGTCGAACACTGAAGCTTTCTTT.

V is TRBV29-1 and J is TRBJ2-7, with D maybe TRBD1 (5 bases). The V and J ends lost 2 bases and 4 bases respectively, with 15 bases between them. CDR3 size: 14 residues. Germline lookup yields CDR1 SQVTM and CDR2 ANQGSEA. CDR3 residues: CSVETGLLRYEQYF. The CDR3 region has the DNA TGCAGCGTTGAAACAGGCCTCTTGAGATACGAGCAGTACTTC.

The genes are TRBV19 and TRBJ2-1, with D tentatively TRBD1 or TRBD2 (5 bases each). CDR3 length equals 13 residues. V was clipped by 5 bases and J by 5 bases, with 10 bases between them. Germline assignment: CDR1 LNHDA and CDR2 SQIVND (reference sequence). CDR3 sequence: CASSLGTHNEQFF. CDR3 in DNA: TGTGCCAGTAGTCTCGGGACGCACAATGAGCAGTTCTTC.

The V and J genes are TRBV6-5 and TRBJ2-3, with TRBD1 matching 11 bases. The CDR3 totals 16 residues. The germline CDR1 and CDR2 sequences are MNHEY and SVGAGI. The J segment lost 6 bases and the V segment lost 2 bases, leaving 7 bases of the junction unmatched. CDR3 coding DNA: TGTGCCAGCAGTTACACTGGACAGGGGGCGTTTGATACGCAGTATTTT. Amino acid sequence: CASSYTGQGAFDTQYF.

The chain has TRBV19 and TRBJ1-2; tentative D call: TRBD1 (5 bases). Trimming stripped 3 bases from V and 2 bases from J, with 10 bases between. Germline CDR1 is LNHDA and CDR2 is SQIVND (reference sequence). The CDR3 loop spans 14 amino acids. The CDR3 region is CASSILGLNYGYTF. In DNA form, the CDR3 reads TGTGCCAGTAGTATCCTGGGACTGAACTATGGCTACACCTTC. The variable domain in full, completed from reference TRBV19 and TRBJ1-2, reads DGGITQSPKYLFRKEGQNVTLSCEQNLNHDAMYWYRQDPGQGLRLIYYSQIVNDFQKGDIAEGYSVSREKKESFPLTVTSAQKNPTAFYLCASSILGLNYGYTFGSGTRLTVV.